This entry describes one TCR beta chain. The data are from a study of blood T cell repertoires in COVID-19. CDR3 length: 15 residues. The germline gives CDR1 LGHDT, CDR2 YNNKEL (reference sequence). With 8 bases clipped from V and 4 bases from J, the junction kept 11 bases outside the gene matches. Using immunoSEQ multiplex PCR, the repertoire was profiled, and TCRdb retains in-frame clones only, with some absent. The sample comprises more than 110,000 clones, approximately 79% of which are singletons, and approximately 3.6% rests with the top ten. Sequencing was carried out using peripheral blood. This chain links TRBV3-1 (or the pseudogene TRBV3-2) with TRBJ2-1, with 7 bases matching TRBD2. This clonotype originated in a man aged 55 to 69 with acute or convalescent COVID-19. This CDR3 reads CASGSAGLRYNEQFF. DNA of the CDR3: TGTGCCAGCGGCTCAGCGGGACTCAGATACAATGAGCAGTTCTTC.